Below, one TCR beta chain is given with its context. The sample originates from a study of cytomegalovirus exposure and HLA in healthy donors. Study-wide background: Most genotyped donors, 65% to 90% of 398, had Caucasian-associated genetic ancestry.

Trimming left V 7 bases short and J 0 bases short, with 12 bases between. From germline, CDR1 is MGHDK and CDR2 SYGVNS. The CDR3 is 14 amino acids. PCR amplification relied on 60 Vbeta primers (plus 13 Jbeta primers). TCRdb keeps only in-frame clones here, not all; method: immunoSEQ multiplex PCR. The sample table sets out about 160,000 clones. These donors, healthy bone marrow donors, were studied. The TCR comes from a man under 40 in good health and CMV-seronegative. The J gene is TRBJ1-1, the V gene TRBV25-1; D unresolved. Sequencing was performed on PBMCs. CDR3 residues: CASTTAGVNTEAFF. The CDR3 DNA reads TGTGCCAGCACTACCGCCGGGGTGAACACTGAAGCTTTCTTT.